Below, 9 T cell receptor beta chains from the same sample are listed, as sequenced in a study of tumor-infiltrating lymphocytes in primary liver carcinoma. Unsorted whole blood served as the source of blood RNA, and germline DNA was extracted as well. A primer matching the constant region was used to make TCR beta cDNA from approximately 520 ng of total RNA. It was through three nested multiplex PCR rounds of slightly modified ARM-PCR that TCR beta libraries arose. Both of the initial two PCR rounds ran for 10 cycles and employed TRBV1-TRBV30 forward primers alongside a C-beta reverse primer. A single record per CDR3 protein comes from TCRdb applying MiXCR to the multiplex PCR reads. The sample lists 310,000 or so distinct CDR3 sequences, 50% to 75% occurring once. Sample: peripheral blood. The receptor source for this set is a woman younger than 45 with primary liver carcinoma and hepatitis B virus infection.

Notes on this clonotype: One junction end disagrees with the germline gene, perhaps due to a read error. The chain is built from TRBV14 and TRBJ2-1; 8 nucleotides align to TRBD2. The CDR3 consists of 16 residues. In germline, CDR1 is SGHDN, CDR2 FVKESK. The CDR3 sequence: CASRQVGSGTGGEQFF. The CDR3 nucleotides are TGTGCCAGCAGACAAGTTGGTAGCGGGACGGGGGGTGAGCAGTTCTTC.

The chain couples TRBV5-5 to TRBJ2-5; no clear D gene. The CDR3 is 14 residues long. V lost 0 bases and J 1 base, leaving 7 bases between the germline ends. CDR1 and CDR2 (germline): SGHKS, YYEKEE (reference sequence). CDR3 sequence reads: CASSLATRQETQYF. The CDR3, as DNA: TGTGCCAGCAGCTTGGCAACCCGCCAAGAGACCCAGTACTTC.

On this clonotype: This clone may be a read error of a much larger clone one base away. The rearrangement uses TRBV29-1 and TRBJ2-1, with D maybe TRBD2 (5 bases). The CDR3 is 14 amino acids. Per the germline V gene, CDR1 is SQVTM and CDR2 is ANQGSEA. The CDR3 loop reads CSVQNPTGYNEHFF. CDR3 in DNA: TGCAGCGTACAGAACCCCACGGGGTACAATGAGCATTTCTTC.

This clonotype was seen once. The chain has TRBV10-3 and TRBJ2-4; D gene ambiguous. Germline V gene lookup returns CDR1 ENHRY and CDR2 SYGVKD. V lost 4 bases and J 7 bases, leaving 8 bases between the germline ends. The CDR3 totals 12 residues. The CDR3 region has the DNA TGTGCCATCAGTGTGTATGGCAACATTCAGTACTTC. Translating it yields CAISVYGNIQYF.

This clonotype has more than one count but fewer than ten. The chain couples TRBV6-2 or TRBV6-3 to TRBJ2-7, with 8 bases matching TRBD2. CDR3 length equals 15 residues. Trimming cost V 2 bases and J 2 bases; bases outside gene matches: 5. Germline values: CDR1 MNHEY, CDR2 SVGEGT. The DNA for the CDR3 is TGTGCCAGCAGTTACATAACTAGCGGTCCCTACGAGCAGTACTTC. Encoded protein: CASSYITSGPYEQYF.

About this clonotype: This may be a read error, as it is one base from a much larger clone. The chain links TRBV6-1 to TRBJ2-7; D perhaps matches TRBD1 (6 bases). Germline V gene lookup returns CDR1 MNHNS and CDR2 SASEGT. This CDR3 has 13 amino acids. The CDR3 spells CASSERDIYDQYF. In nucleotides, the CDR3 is TGTGCCAGCAGTGAACGGGACATCTACGACCAGTACTTC.

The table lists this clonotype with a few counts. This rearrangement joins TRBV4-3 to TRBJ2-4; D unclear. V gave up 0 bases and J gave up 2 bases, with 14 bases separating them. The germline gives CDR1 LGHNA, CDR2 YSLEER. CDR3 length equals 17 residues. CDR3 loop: CASSQEPWWLTKNIQYF. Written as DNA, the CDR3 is TGCGCCAGCAGCCAAGAACCGTGGTGGTTGACCAAAAACATTCAGTACTTC.

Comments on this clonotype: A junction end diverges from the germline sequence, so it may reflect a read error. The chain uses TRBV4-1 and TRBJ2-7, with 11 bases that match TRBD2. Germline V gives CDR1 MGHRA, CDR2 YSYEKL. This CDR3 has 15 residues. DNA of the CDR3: TGCGCCAGCAGCGCCTCCGGGACTAGCGGCTACGAGGAGTACTTC. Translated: CASSASGTSGYEEYF.

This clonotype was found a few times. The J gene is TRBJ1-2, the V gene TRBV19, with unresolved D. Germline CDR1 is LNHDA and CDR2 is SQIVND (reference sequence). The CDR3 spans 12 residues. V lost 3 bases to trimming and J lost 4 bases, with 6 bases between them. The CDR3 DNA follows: TGTGCCAGTAGTATCCCGCGCTATGGCTACACCTTC. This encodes CASSIPRYGYTF.